This T cell receptor beta chain was retrieved from a study of regulatory T cells in long-lasting Graves disease. Whole-study findings and limits: Persistent patients shared more public clonotypes (around 3,000) than new patients (more than 900).

This clonotype was seen repeatedly, ten times or more. Its antigen is currently unknown. Time point noted: newly diagnosed GD, antithyroid drugs for less than 3 months. The TCR library used RNA extracted from PBMCs. Arm-PCR of CDR3 regions with iRepertoire HTBI primers generated TCR beta libraries. MiXCR, run by TCRdb on the multiplex PCR reads, gives a single entry per CDR3 protein. The table records approximately 310,000 distinct CDR3 sequences, 18% of them present only once. The specimen was peripheral blood mononuclear cells (PBMCs), collected at new diagnosis, from a patient treated with antithyroid drugs. The source is a female donor with Graves disease.

The CDR3 is CASSSTGNSPLHF. In nucleotides, the CDR3 is TGTGCCAGCAGCTCGACAGGGAATTCACCCCTCCACTTT. The chain couples TRBV7-6 to TRBJ1-6; 7 bases are shared with TRBD1. The CDR3 runs 13 residues. CDR1 is SGHVS, CDR2 FNYEAQ, per germline. After removal of 4 bases from V and 7 bases from J, the junction contained 1 base not matched to a gene.